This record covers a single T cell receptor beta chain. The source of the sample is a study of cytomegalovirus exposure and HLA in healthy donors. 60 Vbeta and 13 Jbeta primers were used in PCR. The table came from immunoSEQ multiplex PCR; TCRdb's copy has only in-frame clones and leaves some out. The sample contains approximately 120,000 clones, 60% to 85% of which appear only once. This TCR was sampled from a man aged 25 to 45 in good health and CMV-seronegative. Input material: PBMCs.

CDR3: CASTGTGAYNEQFF. The CDR3 DNA follows: TGTGCCAGTACTGGAACAGGAGCATACAATGAGCAGTTCTTC. V usage is TRBV19 and J usage is TRBJ2-1; TRBD1 is a possible D gene (5 bases). Looked up from germline, CDR1 is LNHDA and CDR2 is SQIVND (reference sequence). This CDR3 region has 14 residues. V dropped 7 bases and J dropped 4 bases, with 14 bases sitting between them.